What follows are 21 T cell receptor beta chains derived from one specimen sequenced in a study of T cells after yellow fever vaccination. TCRdb processed the 5' RACE reads anew with MiXCR; each CDR3 protein has one entry. The sample includes 300,000 to 400,000 distinct CDR3 sequences, around 4.1% of them seen just once. This material consisted of PBMCs, taken 5 days after the yellow fever booster vaccination. These receptors were taken from a man aged 18 to 30 who received the YFV17D yellow fever vaccine.

This clonotype was seen a few times. This chain connects TRBV5-4 to TRBJ2-6; no reliable D call. Trimming cost V 4 bases and J 2 bases, with 16 bases left between them. This CDR3 is built from 17 residues. Germline-derived CDR1 and CDR2 are SGHNT and YYREEE (reference sequence). The CDR3 protein is CASSLLGGLPGANVLTF. The CDR3 coding sequence is TGTGCCAGCAGCCTTCTAGGCGGTCTACCTGGGGCCAACGTCCTGACTTTC.

This clonotype appeared many times. The chain joins TRBV27 to TRBJ2-3; TRBD2 aligns across 11 bases. J gave up 4 bases and V 6 bases, and 9 bases lay outside the gene matches. The CDR3 length is 16 residues. Germline CDR1 reads MNHEY; CDR2 reads SMNVEV (reference sequence). The CDR3: CASSRSSGGVSDTQYF. As DNA, the CDR3 is TGTGCCAGCAGCCGGAGTAGCGGGGGGGTTTCAGATACGCAGTATTTT.

This clonotype was counted only a few times. The rearrangement uses TRBV14 and TRBJ1-2, with 9 bases identical to TRBD1. CDR1 is SGHDN, CDR2 FVKESK, per germline. There are 18 residues in the CDR3. Germline trimming cut 8 bases from V and 5 bases from J; bases unmatched to any gene: 21. CDR3 nucleotide sequence: TGTGCCAGCTCGGGGGTTCCTGATCCCGGGACAGGGTTTTATGGCTACACCTTC. Protein product: CASSGVPDPGTGFYGYTF.

The gene calls are TRBV19 and TRBJ1-4; weak D call: TRBD1 (5 bases). The CDR3 length is 15 residues. Trimming took 3 bases from V and 7 from J, leaving 15 bases between them. Germline CDR1 reads LNHDA; CDR2 reads SQIVND (reference sequence). The CDR3 nucleotides read TGTGCCAGTAGTATCAGGCCCGGCGGGGGTGAAAAACTGTTTTTT. Translating it yields CASSIRPGGGEKLFF.

This clonotype was recorded many times. The rearrangement uses TRBV28 and TRBJ1-5, with D possibly TRBD1 on 6 matching bases. From germline, CDR1 is MDHEN and CDR2 SYDVKM. The V and J ends lost 2 bases and 3 bases respectively, with 11 bases between them. CDR3 size: 15 residues. This CDR3 is CASSLVDRLNQPQHF. CDR3 DNA sequence: TGTGCCAGCAGTTTAGTCGACAGGCTCAATCAGCCCCAGCATTTT.

This clonotype has only a few counts. The rearrangement joins TRBV5-8 to TRBJ2-5; D is unresolved. The CDR3 sequence is 12 residues long. The germline V and J ends were trimmed by 7 bases and 9 bases, with 16 bases remaining between them. Germline values: CDR1 SGHTS, CDR2 YDEGEE. CDR3 nucleotide sequence: TGTGCCAGCGAGGACCTGGGATATCCCCAGTACTTC. It yields the protein CASEDLGYPQYF.

The genes are TRBV5-1 and TRBJ2-7; D is undetermined. CDR3 length: 11 amino acids. V lost 6 bases, J lost 6 bases, and 10 bases lay in between. Germline assignment: CDR1 SGHRS and CDR2 YFSETQ. The CDR3, as DNA: TGCGCCAGCAACGTGGGCACCGAGCAGTACTTC. It yields the protein CASNVGTEQYF.

This clonotype occurred a few times. J is TRBJ2-3 and V is TRBV24-1; D might be TRBD1 (6 bases). The germline gives CDR1 KGHDR, CDR2 SFDVKD. CDR3 size: 16 residues. The germline V and J ends were trimmed by 3 bases and 2 bases, with 14 bases remaining between them. The CDR3 coding sequence is TGTGCCACCAGTGATGTAACAGGGACCTTCACAGATACGCAGTATTTT. It encodes CATSDVTGTFTDTQYF.

The chain is built from TRBV5-4 and TRBJ2-1, with 10 bases matching TRBD2. V lost 0 bases and J lost 9; bases outside the gene matches: 6. Germline V gene lookup returns CDR1 SGHNT and CDR2 YYREEE (reference sequence). This CDR3 contains 15 residues. The CDR3: CASSLVPAGGVEQFF. The CDR3 bases are TGTGCCAGCAGCTTGGTTCCAGCGGGGGGGGTTGAGCAGTTCTTC.

This clonotype appeared a few times. The CDR3 DNA follows: TGTGCTAGTGGTCCCACCGGCAGTTATAGCAATCAGCCCCAGCATTTT. This codes for CASGPTGSYSNQPQHF. The genes are TRBV12-5 and TRBJ1-5; no firm D call. V was clipped by 5 bases and J by 0 bases, with 14 bases between them. Germline V CDR1 and CDR2: LGHNT, FRNRAP. This CDR3 region has 16 residues.

This clonotype was seen at least ten times. J is TRBJ2-2 and V is TRBV18; D uncertain. The V and J ends lost 2 bases and 2 bases respectively, with 9 bases between them. The CDR3 has 15 residues. Germline V gene lookup returns CDR1 KGHSH and CDR2 LQKENI. CDR3 region: CASSPDLGNTGELFF. The DNA for the CDR3 is TGTGCCAGCTCACCAGATCTTGGCAACACCGGGGAGCTGTTTTTT. Full variable domain (rest looked up from reference TRBV18 and TRBJ2-2): NAGVMQNPRHLVRRRGQEARLRCSPMKGHSHVYWYRQLPEEGLKFMVYLQKENIIDESGMPKERFSAEFPKEGPSILRIQQVVRGDSAAYFCASSPDLGNTGELFFGEGSRLTVL.

The chain employs TRBV20-1 and TRBJ1-1; D is ambiguous. Looked up from germline, CDR1 is DFQATT and CDR2 is SNEGSKA (reference sequence). The V end lost 1 base, the J end lost 1 base, and 10 bases lay between the germline ends. The CDR3 is made up of 14 amino acids. The CDR3 protein is CSARGGHSNTEAFF. Here the CDR3 DNA reads TGCAGTGCTAGAGGCGGTCACTCGAACACTGAAGCTTTCTTT.

This clonotype was observed many times. The rearrangement uses TRBV29-1 and TRBJ2-1; maybe TRBD1 (5 bases). The V gene's germline CDR1 is SQVTM and CDR2 ANQGSEA. The CDR3 is made up of 14 amino acids. Trimming removed 4 bases from V and 5 bases from J, with 15 bases in between. CDR3 sequence reads: CSVVEGAANNEQFF. Here the CDR3 DNA reads TGCAGCGTTGTGGAAGGGGCTGCGAACAATGAGCAGTTCTTC.

The rearrangement joins TRBV5-1 to TRBJ1-5; 7 bases match TRBD1. Germline CDR1 reads SGHRS; CDR2 reads YFSETQ. V shed 1 base, J shed 5 bases, and the junction held 3 bases outside the gene matches. CDR3 length equals 14 residues. This chain's CDR3 is CASSLTGVDQPQHF. CDR3 DNA: TGCGCCAGCAGCTTGACAGGGGTTGATCAGCCCCAGCATTTT.

This clonotype was detected a few times. The chain links TRBV5-1 to TRBJ1-1; 9 bases are shared with TRBD1. Germline loops: CDR1 SGHRS, CDR2 YFSETQ. V shed 4 bases and J 6 bases; nucleotides not matched to a gene: 13. This CDR3 has 16 amino acids. The CDR3 reads CASSRYQQTGGAEAFF. The CDR3 coding sequence is TGCGCCAGCAGCCGATACCAACAGACAGGGGGGGCTGAAGCTTTCTTT.

Many counts were recorded for this clonotype. The rearrangement links TRBV15 to TRBJ2-5; TRBD1 might be the D (6 bases). The CDR3 has 15 amino acids. The germline V and J ends were trimmed by 5 bases and 1 base, with 14 bases remaining between them. Germline loops: CDR1 LNHNV, CDR2 YYDKDF (reference sequence). In nucleotides, the CDR3 is TGTGCCACCAGCGGTCCCCAGGGGAGCCAAGAGACCCAGTACTTC. It codes for CATSGPQGSQETQYF.

There are a few counts of this clonotype. The gene calls are TRBV29-1 and TRBJ2-1, with D hard to call. Trimming shortened V by 5 bases and J by 5 bases, and 4 bases separated the two germline ends. The germline V gene has CDR1 SQVTM and CDR2 ANQGSEA. The CDR3 totals 10 residues. CDR3 protein: CSVLDNEQFF. CDR3 DNA: TGCAGCGTTTTGGACAATGAGCAGTTCTTC.

This clonotype was seen repeatedly, ten times or more. The rearrangement uses TRBV7-9 and TRBJ1-6; possible D gene TRBD1, 5 bases. CDR3 size: 15 residues. Germline CDR1 SEHNR, CDR2 FQNEAQ (reference sequence). The V and J ends lost 3 bases and 10 bases respectively, with 16 bases between them. For the CDR3, the DNA is TGTGCCAGCAGCTTTGGGGAATGGGGCGACTCACCCCTCCACTTT. It specifies CASSFGEWGDSPLHF.

This clonotype has at least ten counts. V is TRBV20-1 and J is TRBJ2-3; 7 bases are a match to TRBD2. The trim removed 3 bases at V and 2 bases at J, leaving 11 bases unmatched. There are 16 residues in the CDR3. Germline V lookup: CDR1 DFQATT, CDR2 SNEGSKA (reference sequence). The CDR3 spells CSASTAGDLDTDTQYF. CDR3 in DNA: TGCAGTGCTAGTACGGCGGGGGACTTGGACACAGATACGCAGTATTTT.

Here the CDR3 reads CASRAGGAPDTQYF. DNA for the CDR3: TGTGCCAGCAGAGCCGGGGGGGCCCCAGATACGCAGTATTTT. This chain joins TRBV14 and TRBJ2-3, with TRBD2 matching over 8 bases. The CDR3 is 14 amino acids. Germline loops: CDR1 SGHDN, CDR2 FVKESK. Trimming at V came to 6 bases and at J to 4 bases, leaving 6 bases not matched to a gene.

This clonotype appeared a few times. The genes are TRBV12-3 or TRBV12-4 and TRBJ1-4; D is unclear. This CDR3 is built from 13 residues. Deletions cut 5 bases from V and 4 bases from J, with 8 bases between. In DNA form, the CDR3 reads TGTGCCAGCAGTGGCCGGCTTAATGAAAAACTGTTTTTT. Amino acids: CASSGRLNEKLFF.